The entry below gives a single T cell receptor (beta chain) sequence along with its context. These data are taken from a study of glioma-infiltrating T cells after dendritic cell vaccination. Trimming took 2 bases from V and 2 from J; bases not matched to a gene: 6. The CDR3 length is 16 residues. The germline V gene has CDR1 SGHAT and CDR2 FQNNGV. Amplification used 60 V beta primers and 13 J beta primers. The assay was immunoSEQ multiplex PCR, and TCRdb's table has in-frame clones only and misses some. The sample lists under 100,000 clones, roughly 90% occurring once. All glioblastoma patients lacked an isocitrate dehydrogenase mutation.

The input for sequencing was blood, taken before dendritic cell vaccination. V gene TRBV11-2 combines with J gene TRBJ1-2, with TRBD1 identical over 9 bases. The sequence was collected from a human donor with glioblastoma. CDR3 region: CASSLFGGTGNYGYTF. The DNA of the CDR3 is TGTGCCAGCAGCTTATTCGGCGGGACAGGGAACTATGGCTACACCTTC.